This T cell receptor beta chain is drawn from a study of T cell repertoires in aging, cancer and after chemotherapy. Study-wide background: Donors were grouped into six age bands spanning 30 or younger through 70 or older. Patients with chronic lymphocytic leukemia were sampled before and after fludarabine- or bendamustine-based chemotherapy. Some 8.1 million TCR reads were in the whole dataset.

Amplification of TCR beta used genomic DNA extracted from peripheral blood. TRB rearrangements spanning V, D and J were amplified using mixed TRB-A/B primers. MiXCR, run by TCRdb on the multiplex PCR reads, gives a single entry per CDR3 protein. The sample holds 3,000 or so distinct CDR3 sequences; around 45% are singletons and the top ten take about 32%. Germline CDR1 is MNHEY and CDR2 is SVGAGI. V was clipped by 11 bases and J by 5 bases, with 21 bases between them. This CDR3 spans 14 amino acids. The sequenced sample was blood. The rearrangement links TRBV6-5 to TRBJ2-5, with a weak D call TRBD2 (6 bases). The receptor was derived from a human donor with a blood cancer. This CDR3 reads CAAAPAGTTETQYF. As DNA, the CDR3 is TGTGCCGCAGCTCCAGCGGGCACAACGGAGACCCAGTACTTC.